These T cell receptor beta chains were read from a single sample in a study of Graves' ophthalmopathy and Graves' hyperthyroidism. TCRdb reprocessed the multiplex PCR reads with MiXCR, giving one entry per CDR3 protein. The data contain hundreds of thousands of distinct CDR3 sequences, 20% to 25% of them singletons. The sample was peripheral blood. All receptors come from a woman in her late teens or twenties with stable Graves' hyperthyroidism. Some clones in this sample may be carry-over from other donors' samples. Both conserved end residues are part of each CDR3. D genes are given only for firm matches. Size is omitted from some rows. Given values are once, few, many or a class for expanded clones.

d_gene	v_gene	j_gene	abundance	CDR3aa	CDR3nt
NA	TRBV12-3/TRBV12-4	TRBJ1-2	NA	CASSPTPFSYGYTF	TGTGCCAGCAGTCCAACCCCTTTTAGCTATGGCTACACCTTC
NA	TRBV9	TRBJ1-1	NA	CASSVEDEDTEAFF	TGTGCCAGCAGCGTAGAAGACGAGGACACTGAAGCTTTCTTT
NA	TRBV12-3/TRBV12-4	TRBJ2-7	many	CASSLVEQALREQYF	TGTGCCAGCAGTTTAGTAGAACAGGCCCTCCGCGAGCAGTACTTC
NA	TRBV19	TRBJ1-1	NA	CASNLQGGRFTEAFF	TGTGCCAGTAATCTACAGGGAGGACGGTTCACTGAAGCTTTCTTT
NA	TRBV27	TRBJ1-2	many	CASSAALGPAGNGYTF	TGTGCCAGCAGTGCCGCCTTGGGACCTGCGGGTAATGGCTACACCTTC
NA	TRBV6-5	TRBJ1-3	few	CASSYGGPAGNTIYF	TGTGCCAGCAGTTACGGGGGCCCGGCTGGAAACACCATATATTTT
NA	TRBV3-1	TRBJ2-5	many	CASSQVRGETQYF	TGTGCCAGCAGCCAAGTCCGGGGGGAGACCCAGTACTTC
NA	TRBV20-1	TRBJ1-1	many	CSNRRSTEAFF	TGCAGCAATAGAAGGAGCACTGAAGCTTTCTTT
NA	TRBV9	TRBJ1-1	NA	CASNNPGNTEAFF	TGTGCCAGCAACAACCCCGGGAACACTGAAGCTTTCTTT
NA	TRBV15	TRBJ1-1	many	CATSPIDGVRGGFF	TGTGCCACCAGCCCGATCGATGGAGTCCGAGGCGGGTTCTTT
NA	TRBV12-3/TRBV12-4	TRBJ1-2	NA	CASTLEGSVYGYTF	TGTGCCAGCACCCTAGAGGGCAGTGTCTATGGCTACACCTTC
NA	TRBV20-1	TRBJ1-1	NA	CSAMLGDTEAFF	TGCAGTGCTATGTTGGGGGACACTGAAGCTTTCTTT
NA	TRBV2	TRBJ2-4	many	CASSPESWAIQYF	TGTGCCAGCAGTCCGGAGAGTTGGGCCATTCAGTACTTC
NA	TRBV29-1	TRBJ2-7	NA	CSVEHPGYEQYF	TGCAGCGTTGAACATCCAGGATACGAGCAGTACTTC
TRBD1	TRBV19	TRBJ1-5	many	CASSRQGAQPQHF	TGTGCCAGTAGTAGACAGGGGGCTCAGCCCCAGCATTTT
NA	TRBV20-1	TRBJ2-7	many	CSATTGPMYEQYF	TGCAGTGCCACTACGGGACCGATGTACGAGCAGTACTTC
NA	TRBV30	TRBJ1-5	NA	CAWRPAGEGQPQHF	TGTGCCTGGAGGCCGGCGGGGGAGGGTCAGCCCCAGCATTTT
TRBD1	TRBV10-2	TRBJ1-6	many	CASTRQGDSPLHF	TGCGCCAGCACCAGACAGGGAGATTCACCCCTCCACTTT
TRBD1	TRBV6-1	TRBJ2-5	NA	CASSWTGGRETQYF	TGCGCCAGCAGCTGGACAGGGGGCAGGGAGACCCAGTACTTC
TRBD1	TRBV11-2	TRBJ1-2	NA	CASSPGTGVHGYTF	TGTGCCAGCAGCCCCGGGACAGGGGTACATGGCTACACCTTC
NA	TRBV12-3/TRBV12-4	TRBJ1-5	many	CASSLRGEWSNQPQHF	TGTGCCAGCAGTTTAAGGGGAGAGTGGAGCAATCAGCCCCAGCATTTT
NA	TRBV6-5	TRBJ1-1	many	CASSYGGYMNTEAFF	TGTGCCAGCAGTTACGGGGGTTATATGAACACTGAAGCTTTCTTT
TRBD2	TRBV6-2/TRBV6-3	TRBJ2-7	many	CASRTSGSDEQYF	TGTGCCAGCAGGACTAGCGGGAGCGACGAGCAGTACTTC
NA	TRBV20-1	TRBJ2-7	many	CSAEHSSYEQYF	TGCAGTGCTGAGCACAGCTCCTACGAGCAGTACTTC
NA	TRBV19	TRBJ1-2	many	CASTGSPNYGYTF	TGTGCCAGTACGGGGAGCCCTAACTATGGCTACACCTTC
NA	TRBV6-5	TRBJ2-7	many	CASSSRDTSYEQYF	TGTGCCAGCAGTTCCCGGGACACTTCCTACGAGCAGTACTTC
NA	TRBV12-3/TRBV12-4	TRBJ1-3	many	CASSRLVDTIYF	TGTGCCAGCAGTAGATTAGTGGACACCATATATTTT
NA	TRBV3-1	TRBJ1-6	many	CASSPTGKHSPLHF	TGTGCCAGCAGTCCGACAGGAAAACATTCACCCCTCCACTTT
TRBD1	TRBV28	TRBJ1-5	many	CASSKGTGNQPQHF	TGTGCCAGCAGTAAAGGGACAGGGAATCAGCCCCAGCATTTT
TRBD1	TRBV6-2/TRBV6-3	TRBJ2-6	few	CASRQTGVPLHSGANVLTF	TGTGCCAGCAGGCAGACAGGGGTGCCCCTACACTCTGGGGCCAACGTCCTGACTTTC
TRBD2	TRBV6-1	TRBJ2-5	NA	CASSRGLAGVGQETQYF	TGTGCCAGCAGCCGCGGACTAGCGGGAGTCGGGCAAGAGACCCAGTACTTC
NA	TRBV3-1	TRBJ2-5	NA	CASTDMETQYF	TGTGCCAGCACCGATATGGAGACCCAGTACTTC
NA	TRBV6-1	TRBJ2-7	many	CASSPYEQYF	TGTGCCAGCAGCCCTTACGAGCAGTACTTC
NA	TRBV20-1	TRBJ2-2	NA	CSATTSTGELFF	TGCAGTGCTACAACTAGCACCGGGGAGCTGTTTTTT
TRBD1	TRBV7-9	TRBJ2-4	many	CASSRDRKNIQYF	TGTGCCAGCAGCCGGGACAGAAAAAACATTCAGTACTTC
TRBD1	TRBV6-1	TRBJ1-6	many	CASIVDRGTPLHF	TGTGCCAGCATTGTAGACAGGGGAACACCCCTCCACTTT
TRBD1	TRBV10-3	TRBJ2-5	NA	CAIRETGLETQYF	TGTGCCATCAGAGAGACAGGGTTGGAGACCCAGTACTTC
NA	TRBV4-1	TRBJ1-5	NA	CASSQGDLKQHF	TGCGCCAGCAGCCAAGGGGACCTTAAACAGCATTTT
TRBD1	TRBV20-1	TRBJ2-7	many	CSARAGTGGLEQYF	TGCAGTGCTAGGGCCGGGACAGGGGGCCTCGAGCAGTACTTC
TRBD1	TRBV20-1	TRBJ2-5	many	CSAPGQGQETQYF	TGCAGTGCCCCGGGACAGGGGCAAGAGACCCAGTACTTC
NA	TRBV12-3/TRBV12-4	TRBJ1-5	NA	CAAGEGIYSNQPQHF	TGTGCCGCAGGGGAGGGAATCTATAGCAATCAGCCCCAGCATTTT
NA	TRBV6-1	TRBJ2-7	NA	CASLDRRGQYF	TGTGCCAGCCTTGACCGACGCGGGCAGTACTTC
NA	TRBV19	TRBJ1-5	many	CAGGRGVRGNQPQHF	TGTGCCGGAGGCCGGGGGGTCAGAGGCAATCAGCCCCAGCATTTT
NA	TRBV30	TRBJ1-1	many	CAWSSGLSTEAFF	TGTGCCTGGAGTTCGGGCCTAAGCACTGAAGCTTTCTTT
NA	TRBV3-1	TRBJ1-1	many	CASSQEVSLTEAFF	TGTGCCAGCAGCCAAGAAGTGAGCCTCACTGAAGCTTTCTTT
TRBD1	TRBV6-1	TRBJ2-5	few	CASSARDRGRETQYF	TGTGCCAGCAGTGCCCGGGACAGGGGGCGAGAGACCCAGTACTTC
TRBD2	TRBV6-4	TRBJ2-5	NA	CASRVAGEQETQYF	TGTGCCAGCAGAGTAGCGGGGGAACAAGAGACCCAGTACTTC
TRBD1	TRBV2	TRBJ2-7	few	CASSEVRGSSYEQYF	TGTGCCAGCAGTGAGGTCAGGGGGAGCTCCTACGAGCAGTACTTC
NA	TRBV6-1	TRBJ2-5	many	CASSDLARGTQYF	TGTGCCAGCAGTGACCTGGCCAGGGGGACCCAGTACTTC
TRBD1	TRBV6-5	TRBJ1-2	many	CASSRTGAYGYTF	TGTGCCAGCAGCCGAACAGGGGCCTATGGCTACACCTTC
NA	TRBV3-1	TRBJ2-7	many	CASSQDFRDNTYEQYF	TGTGCCAGCAGCCAAGATTTTCGGGACAACACCTACGAGCAGTACTTC
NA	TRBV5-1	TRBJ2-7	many	CASSLSVETGTYEQYF	TGCGCCAGCAGCCTGAGCGTTGAGACAGGGACTTACGAGCAGTACTTC
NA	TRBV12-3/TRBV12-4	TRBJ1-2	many	CASSLDQPYGYTF	TGTGCCAGCAGTTTAGACCAGCCCTATGGCTATACCTTC
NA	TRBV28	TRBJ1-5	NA	CASSLLSEDGQPQHF	TGTGCCAGCAGTTTACTATCAGAGGATGGTCAGCCCCAGCATTTT